This record looks at one TCR beta chain sequence and its context. Its target is not known. Unique molecular identifiers were present on cDNA, and template switching added a universal primer site. TCRdb used MiXCR to reprocess the 5' RACE reads, holding one entry per CDR3 protein. Here the sample spans 250,000 or so distinct CDR3 sequences, around 8.3% being singletons. This sample was included in a study of identical twins. CDR3 length equals 16 residues. The ends were cut back, 7 bases at V and 0 bases at J, with 16 bases in the middle. Germline-derived CDR1 and CDR2 are MNHEY and SMNVEV (reference sequence). Study-level results: Findings came from cross-sectional statistics, without long-term follow-up of donors. Reduced insertions were recorded for abundant cord blood beta clonotypes, with no such pattern in memory repertoires.

Each donor was a healthy Caucasian. Separately, the same data were catalogued under a study of yellow fever vaccine responses in identical twins.

This rearrangement joins TRBV27 to TRBJ2-1; perhaps D is TRBD1 or TRBD2 (5 bases each). This clonotype was obtained from a woman under 30 in good health. Sequences were obtained from CD8+ T cells sorted from blood. CDR3 DNA: TGTGCCAGCACCTTAGAGGGGCAGAACTCCTACAATGAGCAGTTCTTC. Amino acids: CASTLEGQNSYNEQFF.